This T cell receptor beta chain was observed in a study of blood T cell repertoires in COVID-19. Trimming cost V 7 bases and J 3 bases, with 13 bases left between them. CDR1 is SNHLY, CDR2 FYNNEI, per germline. The CDR3 has 14 residues. How the authors handled the data: Scientists estimated how many nucleated cells there were by amplifying reference gene primers. Some clones are missing from TCRdb's copy, which holds only in-frame ones; the method was immunoSEQ multiplex PCR. V and J calls and clone size are those listed in that table; D and trimming were worked out from the DNA. Among approximately 90,000 clones, 75% to 85% were seen once, and the ten largest hold about a quarter. This clone was seen once.

The TCR originated in a human donor in a cohort sampled during active COVID-19. The sequencing input was peripheral blood. This rearrangement joins TRBV2 to TRBJ2-1, with TRBD1 as a possible D gene (5 bases). Here the CDR3 DNA reads TGTGCCAGCACCGAACAGGACATCTACAATGAGCAGTTCTTC. This translates into CASTEQDIYNEQFF.